This T cell receptor beta chain derives from a study of control samples from healthy donors and cancer patients. Some clones are missing from TCRdb's copy, which holds only in-frame ones; the method was immunoSEQ multiplex PCR. The data contain 150,000 to 200,000 clones, roughly 91% of them singletons. V shed 5 bases, J shed 2 bases, and the junction held 1 base outside the gene matches. There are 14 residues in the CDR3. Germline CDR1 is SEHNR and CDR2 is FQNEAQ (reference sequence). Source material: blood. The sequence derives from a woman in her 30s in good health. The chain links TRBV7-9 to TRBJ1-4; 8 bases are shared with TRBD1. The CDR3 DNA reads TGTGCCAGCAGCAGACAGGGGACTAATGAAAAACTGTTTTTT. It translates to CASSRQGTNEKLFF.